These 15 T cell receptor beta chains were sequenced from one sample in a study of blood T cell repertoires in COVID-19 (dated by TCRdb to about 2020). The library was produced with the immunoSEQ multiplex PCR assay. The immuneACCESS repertoire file appears here via TCRdb, limited to in-frame rearrangements. These files lack a portion of the clones; in checked studies, under half of the deficit traces to unresolved V genes, and the cause of the others is not known. Present in this sample are about 47,000 clones, 87% of which were seen just once. Just over 15% of the sample rests with the top ten. What was sequenced was peripheral blood. The receptors were gathered from a man aged 60 to 69 with active COVID-19.

The V call is TRBV28, the J call TRBJ2-2; the D gene is possibly TRBD2 (5 bases). The length of the CDR3 is 13 residues. Germline V gives CDR1 MDHEN, CDR2 SYDVKM. Deletions cut 3 bases from V and 7 bases from J, with 9 bases between. The DNA for the CDR3 is TGTGCCAGCAGTTTTTTAGCGATCGGGGAGCTGTTTTTT. Protein sequence: CASSFLAIGELFF.

V gene TRBV5-3 combines with J gene TRBJ2-2; D ambiguous. TRBV5-3 is marked as an open reading frame, function uncertain. The V gene lost 0 bases and the J gene lost 0 bases, with 9 bases spanning the gap. This CDR3 contains 16 residues. For the CDR3, the DNA is TGTGCCAGAAGCTTGGTGGCGGTAACGAACACCGGGGAGCTGTTTTTT. Encoded protein: CARSLVAVTNTGELFF.

As for this clone: Because the CDR3 is missing its conserved closing phenylalanine or tryptophan, this is likely a read error. No DNA is shown, since the ends of the CDR3 on it are uncertain; the CDR3 is the one TCRdb lists. The V call is TRBV9, the J call TRBJ2-7; the table calls TRBD1, which could not be checked here. The CDR3 sequence runs 13 residues, both termini included. Germline V gives CDR1 SGDLS, CDR2 YYNGEE. The CDR3 protein is CASSVSPRQGPGN.

The rearrangement uses TRBV5-1 and TRBJ2-3, with 7 bases identical to TRBD1. Per germline, CDR1 SGHRS and CDR2 YFSETQ. This CDR3 contains 14 residues. V trimming: 4 bases; J trimming: 5 bases; junction bases outside the gene matches: 7. CDR3 amino acids: CASSATGSGDTQYF. The CDR3 DNA is TGCGCCAGCAGCGCGACAGGGTCGGGAGATACGCAGTATTTT.

This clone showed up just once. This sequence joins TRBV18 and TRBJ1-2; 9 bases are a match to TRBD1. CDR3 length: 15 residues. The trim removed 1 base at V and 5 bases at J, leaving 5 bases unmatched. Looked up from germline, CDR1 is KGHSH and CDR2 is LQKENI. The CDR3 nucleotides are TGTGCCAGCTCACCACAGGGACAGGGATCTTATGGCTACACCTTC. It translates to CASSPQGQGSYGYTF.

The V gene is TRBV27, the J gene TRBJ2-1, with 11 bases identical to TRBD2. CDR3 length: 18 residues. Germline-derived CDR1 and CDR2 are MNHEY and SMNVEV (reference sequence). Trimming cost V 10 bases and J 10 bases; bases outside gene matches: 24. This CDR3 is CATSETSGDISTGEEQFF. CDR3 coding DNA: TGTGCCACCTCGGAGACTAGCGGGGATATCTCTACAGGTGAGGAGCAGTTCTTC.

The chain couples TRBV6-5 to TRBJ2-1, with D maybe TRBD2 (6 bases). Deletions cut 9 bases from V and 6 bases from J, with 21 bases between. Germline loops: CDR1 MNHEY, CDR2 SVGAGI. CDR3 length: 15 amino acids. The CDR3 loop is CASSLGRGQSNEQFF. DNA of the CDR3: TGTGCCAGTTCCCTGGGGCGGGGTCAGAGCAATGAGCAGTTCTTC.

This sequence joins TRBV7-9 and TRBJ1-2; D might be TRBD1 (6 bases). V was shortened by 5 bases and J by 1 base, with 11 bases between the two germline ends. This CDR3 contains 14 residues. Looked up from germline, CDR1 is SEHNR and CDR2 is FQNEAQ (reference sequence). The chain's CDR3 is CASSPYRDNYGYTF. DNA for the CDR3: TGTGCCAGCAGCCCATACAGGGATAACTATGGCTACACCTTC.

The rearrangement links TRBV19 to TRBJ2-5, with D tentatively TRBD2 (5 bases). The CDR3 sequence is 13 residues long. Germline V CDR1 and CDR2: LNHDA, SQIVND (reference sequence). V was shortened by 4 bases and J by 2 bases, with 8 bases between the two germline ends. CDR3 sequence: CASSTGLQETQYF. CDR3 nucleotide sequence: TGTGCCAGTAGTACTGGACTTCAAGAGACCCAGTACTTC.

The chain carries TRBV7-3 and TRBJ1-2; tentatively, D is TRBD1 (5 bases). CDR1 is SGHTA, CDR2 FQGTGA, per germline. Trimming shortened V by 5 bases and J by 7 bases, and 17 bases separated the two germline ends. The CDR3 totals 14 residues. Here the CDR3 reads CASSAGVLGGGYTF. CDR3 bases: TGTGCCAGCAGCGCGGGGGTCCTAGGCGGTGGCTACACCTTC.

The CDR3 loop is CASSLRDSLSGNTIYF. The CDR3 region has the DNA TGCGCCAGCAGCCTTAGGGACAGCCTCTCTGGAAACACCATATATTTT. This chain connects TRBV5-1 to TRBJ1-3; 7 bases agree with TRBD1. The germline CDR1 and CDR2 sequences are SGHRS and YFSETQ. V trimming: 4 bases; J trimming: 0 bases; junction bases outside the gene matches: 7. The CDR3 is made up of 16 amino acids.

The CDR3 is CASSMNPGNEQFF. The CDR3 region has the DNA TGTGCCAGCAGCATGAATCCGGGGAATGAGCAGTTCTTC. The genes are TRBV6-4 and TRBJ2-1, with D tentatively TRBD2 (5 bases). Trimming removed 6 bases at V and 7 bases at J, with 13 bases between. Germline CDR1 MRHNA, CDR2 SNTAGT. This CDR3 has 13 residues.

J is TRBJ2-1 and V is TRBV7-8, with TRBD2 identical over 9 bases. CDR3 length equals 15 residues. Losses at the gene ends were 5 bases for V and 7 bases for J; bases not matched to a gene: 9. The germline V gene encodes CDR1 SGHVS and CDR2 FQNEAQ. The CDR3 DNA sequence: TGTGCCAGCAGCACCTCATTACTAGCGGGTAATGAGCAGTTCTTC. Translation: CASSTSLLAGNEQFF.

The chain recombines TRBV27 with TRBJ2-7; TRBD1 aligns across 10 bases. CDR1 MNHEY and CDR2 SMNVEV come from the germline V gene (reference sequence). CDR3 length: 15 amino acids. J lost 3 bases, V lost 6 bases, and 8 bases had no gene match. The CDR3 DNA reads TGTGCCAGCAGCCGGACAGGGGGGGGCGGCTACGAGCAGTACTTC. Amino acids: CASSRTGGGGYEQYF.

This rearrangement joins TRBV10-2 to TRBJ2-5, with 9 nucleotides matching TRBD2. CDR3 length equals 14 residues. Germline CDR1 reads WSHSY; CDR2 reads SAAADI. V dropped 6 bases and J dropped 2; count of bases not matched to a gene: 4. CDR3 nucleotide sequence: TGCGCCAGCAGGCTAGCGGGGTCTCAAGAGACCCAGTACTTC. Translated, it gives CASRLAGSQETQYF.